The entry that follows covers one TCR beta chain sequence. Its cognate antigen is unknown. Investigators took RNA and DNA out together from roughly 21-30 mg of unsorted bulk tissue. No treatment had been given to the patients, who were chronically infected with HBV. The sample is drawn from a study of tumor-infiltrating lymphocytes in primary liver carcinoma. As for the study in general: Male and female patients aged 30 to 69 years made up the cohort. In every tissue type, samples returned a similar yield of roughly 3.65 to 8 million productive TCRbeta reads.

Findings and caveats of the study: Compared with tumor region pairs, tumor-adjacent and tumor-blood pairs overlapped less.

A primer matching the constant region was used to make TCR beta cDNA from 500 ng of total RNA. Slightly modified ARM-PCR served as the procedure for the TCR beta libraries. These libraries came from three rounds of nested multiplex PCR. TCRdb ran MiXCR on the multiplex PCR reads and lists one entry per CDR3 protein. The sample records approximately 92,000 distinct CDR3 sequences, 68% being singletons. Sequencing used tumor-adjacent normal liver tissue. The sequence was collected from a man aged 35 to 55 with primary liver carcinoma and hepatitis B virus infection.

The CDR3 region is CACEENSGAQYF. The CDR3 bases are TGTGCCTGCGAGGAGAATTCGGGTGCCCAGTACTTC. The genes are TRBV28 and TRBJ2-5, with D unclear. V lost 11 bases, J lost 9 bases, and 19 bases lay in between. Looked up from germline, CDR1 is MDHEN and CDR2 is SYDVKM. The CDR3 is 12 amino acids.